Listed below are T cell receptor beta chains from one sample, sequenced in a study of blood T cell repertoires in COVID-19. TCRdb's table, derived via immunoSEQ multiplex PCR, lists solely in-frame clones and lacks some. The repertoire consists of about 170,000 clones, with approximately 83% occurring once and the leading ten covering approximately 2%. Sample: peripheral blood. These receptors all come from a woman older than 75 with acute or convalescent COVID-19. CDR3s include the opening cysteine and the closing phenylalanine or tryptophan. A D gene is named only where the DNA matches it firmly. Size tells how often a clone was seen (once, few, many) or the class of an expanded clone, and some rows leave it out.

.	TRBV7-2	.	TRBJ1-1	TGTGCCAGCAGCTCCTGGGTAGGGGCTGAAGCTTTCTTT	CASSSWVGAEAFF
many	TRBV28	TRBD2	TRBJ2-2	TGTGCCAGCAGTTTGTTCGGACTAGCGGCGAACACCGGGGAGCTGTTTTTT	CASSLFGLAANTGELFF
.	TRBV4-3	.	TRBJ2-3	TGCGCCAGCAGCCAAGTTTTTCCGGCAGATACGCAGTATTTT	CASSQVFPADTQYF
.	TRBV5-6	.	TRBJ2-7	TGTGCCAGCAGCTTGGCTCTAGCTCTCCCCTCCTACGAGCAGTACTTC	CASSLALALPSYEQYF
.	TRBV28	.	TRBJ1-4	TGTGCCAGCAGTTTTCCCGCTAATGAAAAACTGTTTTTT	CASSFPANEKLFF
few	TRBV19	TRBD1	TRBJ2-2	TGTGCCAGTAGTATTGTGACAGGGGGCCACGGGGAGCTGTTTTTT	CASSIVTGGHGELFF
many	TRBV4-3	.	TRBJ1-3	TGCGCCAGCAGCCAAGATCGGGTTGGAAACACCATATATTTT	CASSQDRVGNTIYF
once	TRBV29-1	.	TRBJ1-5	TGCAGCGTTGAGGGAGGGTCGGGTCAGCCCCAGCATTTT	CSVEGGSGQPQHF
.	TRBV10-2	TRBD2	TRBJ2-5	TGCGCCAGCAGCCTAGCGGGATCCCAAGAGACCCAGTACTTC	CASSLAGSQETQYF
.	TRBV6-4	.	TRBJ2-7	TGTGCCAGCAGTGGCCAGGAAGGGGTCGACTACGAGCAGTACTTC	CASSGQEGVDYEQYF
.	TRBV7-2	.	TRBJ2-6	TGTGCCAGCAGCACGGACACGGCCTCTGGGGCCAACGTCCTGACTTTC	CASSTDTASGANVLTF
.	TRBV3-1/TRBV3-2	.	TRBJ1-2	TGTGCCAGCGTTGAAAGGGACAAATCTAACTATGGCTACACCTTC	CASVERDKSNYGYTF
.	TRBV7-2	.	TRBJ1-2	TGTGCCAGCAGCCACGGGCCCCCTACAGGGTTAGGCCTTGAAGGCTACACCTTC	CASSHGPPTGLGLEGYTF
.	TRBV9	.	TRBJ2-7	TGTGCCAGCAGCGGGTCAGCGGTTAGCTCCTACGAGCAGTACTTC	CASSGSAVSSYEQYF
.	TRBV5-4	TRBD1	TRBJ1-2	TGTGCCAGCAGCACGGACAGGGTAGGCTATGGCTACACCTTC	CASSTDRVGYGYTF
.	TRBV6-6	.	TRBJ2-7	TGTGCCAGCCGAAATACGTGGGGACAAAATTCCGGGTACTTC	CASRNTWGQNSGYF
once	TRBV7-8	.	TRBJ2-5	TGTGCCAGCAGCCGAGTGCGGCACGAAAAAGAGACCCAGTACTTC	CASSRVRHEKETQYF
.	TRBV19	TRBD2	TRBJ2-1	TGTGCCAGTAGTATCACAGGCGGGAGTCTCGATGAGCAGTTCTTC	CASSITGGSLDEQFF
few	TRBV7-3	TRBD2	TRBJ2-3	TGTGCCAGCAGCTTAGGTTGGGCTAGCGGGGGCGAGGATACGCAGTATTTT	CASSLGWASGGEDTQYF
.	TRBV7-2	TRBD1	TRBJ2-2	TGTGCCAGCAGCTTATACAGGGGGCCGAACACCGGGGAGCTGTTTTTT	CASSLYRGPNTGELFF
once	TRBV19	TRBD2	TRBJ2-1	TGTGCCAGTAGGCATCTAGCGGGAGGGCCCCTAAACAATGAGCAGTTCTTC	CASRHLAGGPLNNEQFF
.	TRBV6-6	.	TRBJ1-5	TGTGCCAGCAGCTCGGCCGATGGGGCGACTCAGCCCCAGCATTTT	CASSSADGATQPQHF
.	TRBV5-3	TRBD1	TRBJ2-3	TGTGCCAGAAGCTGCGACAGGGCAGGAGATACGCAGTATTTT	CARSCDRAGDTQYF
.	TRBV28	.	TRBJ1-1	TGTGCCAGCAGTTTAGGGGCTTTTAACACTGAAGCTTTCTTT	CASSLGAFNTEAFF
.	TRBV3-1/TRBV3-2	TRBD2	TRBJ2-7	TGTGCCAGCAGCCCCTGGACTAGCGGGGGGGCCATGCAGTACTTC	CASSPWTSGGAMQYF
.	TRBV7-9	TRBD2	TRBJ2-2	TGTGCCAGCAGCGAAAGACCTAGCGGGAGCACCGGGGAGCTGTTTTTT	CASSERPSGSTGELFF
.	TRBV19	TRBD1	TRBJ1-1	TGTGCCAGTAGCCGGACAGGGACCACTGAAGCTTTCTTT	CASSRTGTTEAFF
once	TRBV29-1	TRBD2	TRBJ2-3	TGCAGCGTCCGGGGACTAGCGGGAGATACGCAGTATTTT	CSVRGLAGDTQYF
.	TRBV10-1	TRBD2	TRBJ2-1	TGCGCCAGCAGCACTAGCGGGGACAATGAGCAGTTCTTC	CASSTSGDNEQFF
.	TRBV7-9	.	TRBJ1-3	TGTGCCAGCAGCTTAGGGAGCTCTGGAAACACCATATATTTT	CASSLGSSGNTIYF
few	TRBV6-5	.	TRBJ1-1	TGTGCCAGCAGGATCAGGGGTTTGAACACTGAAGCTTTCTTT	CASRIRGLNTEAFF
.	TRBV3-1/TRBV3-2	.	TRBJ2-7	TGTGCCAGCAGCCAAACGACAGGTTACGAGCAGTACTTC	CASSQTTGYEQYF
.	TRBV6-6	.	TRBJ2-1	TGTGCCAGCAGTTACCCTATTAACAATGAGCAGTTCTTC	CASSYPINNEQFF
.	TRBV7-9	TRBD1	TRBJ1-6	TGTGCCAGCAGCACAGGGGGGCCCTCCTATAATTCACCCCTCCACTTT	CASSTGGPSYNSPLHF
.	TRBV2	TRBD2	TRBJ2-1	TGTGCCAGCAGTGACGGACTAGCGGGAGGGATTAACGAGCAGTTCTTC	CASSDGLAGGINEQFF
.	TRBV5-1	TRBD1	TRBJ2-5	TGCGCCAGCAGCTTGGCAGTTTCAGGGGGCTTCGAGACCCAGTACTTC	CASSLAVSGGFETQYF
few	TRBV7-6	.	TRBJ2-5	TGTGCCAGCAGCTCCGGGGTACGGCGGAACCTTCTAAAAGAGACCCAGTACTTC	CASSSGVRRNLLKETQYF
.	TRBV2	.	TRBJ2-3	TGTGCCAGCAGTGAATTGGCTAGCCTAGCCGATACGCAGTATTTT	CASSELASLADTQYF
.	TRBV7-8	TRBD1	TRBJ2-2	TGTGCCAGCAGCTTGGGACAGTTAATCGGGGAGCTGTTTTTT	CASSLGQLIGELFF